Below, 26 T cell receptor beta chains from the same sample are listed, as sequenced in a study of T cell responses to AZD1222 COVID-19 vaccine. The assay was immunoSEQ multiplex PCR, and TCRdb's table has in-frame clones only and misses some. The profile shows roughly 140,000 clones, about 93% of them singletons. The specimen was peripheral blood, collected on day 0 of AZD1222 vaccination. The receptors originated from an adult in good health.

The rearrangement links TRBV5-1 to TRBJ2-4, with a possible D match to TRBD2 (6 bases). Germline CDR1 and CDR2: SGHRS and YFSETQ. The V end was cut by 4 bases, the J end by 6 bases, with 14 bases between. This CDR3 has 14 amino acids. CDR3 coding DNA: TGCGCCAGCAGCCCGGCGGGGAGGTCAAACATTCAGTACTTC. It codes for CASSPAGRSNIQYF.

The gene calls are TRBV3-1 (or the pseudogene TRBV3-2) and TRBJ1-2, with D unresolved. The CDR3 spans 15 residues. V was shortened by 0 bases and J by 5 bases, with 13 bases between the two germline ends. Germline V lookup: CDR1 LGHDT, CDR2 YNNKEL (reference sequence). This CDR3 reads CASSQDLGTDYGYTF. The CDR3 DNA follows: TGTGCCAGCAGCCAAGATCTTGGAACGGATTATGGCTACACCTTC.

This clone showed up just a few times. The same CDR3 arises from other DNA sequences in this sample as well. The CDR3 bases are TGTGCCAGTAGTATAGGAAGCTCTGGAAACACCATATATTTT. Its protein product is CASSIGSSGNTIYF. This chain uses TRBV19 with TRBJ1-3; no reliable D call. Per the germline V gene, CDR1 is LNHDA and CDR2 is SQIVND (reference sequence). V dropped 1 base and J dropped 0 bases, with 4 bases sitting between them. The CDR3 is 14 residues long.

The J gene is TRBJ2-1, the V gene TRBV19; D might be TRBD2 (6 bases). There are 13 residues in the CDR3. The germline V gene has CDR1 LNHDA and CDR2 SQIVND (reference sequence). Deletions cut 3 bases from V and 6 bases from J, with 9 bases between. The CDR3 sequence is CASSIRGGNEQFF. CDR3 nucleotides: TGTGCCAGTAGTATTAGGGGAGGCAATGAGCAGTTCTTC.

In DNA form, the CDR3 reads TGTGCCAGCAGCGTAGCCCCGTCGGGGACCGGGGAGCTGTTTTTT. This gives the protein CASSVAPSGTGELFF. The chain employs TRBV9 and TRBJ2-2; a weak D match, TRBD2 (5 bases). Looked up from germline, CDR1 is SGDLS and CDR2 is YYNGEE. CDR3 length: 15 residues. V was clipped by 0 bases and J by 5 bases, with 11 bases between them.

This chain links TRBV4-1 with TRBJ2-7, with 11 positions matching TRBD2. Germline values: CDR1 MGHRA, CDR2 YSYEKL. The CDR3 spans 15 residues. V lost 4 bases and J lost 4; bases outside the gene matches: 6. The CDR3 sequence: CASSRFLAGGYEQYV. CDR3 coding DNA: TGCGCCAGCAGCCGTTTCCTAGCGGGAGGTTACGAGCAGTACGTC.

The J gene is TRBJ2-3, the V gene TRBV2, with 9 bases matching TRBD2. The CDR3 is 15 amino acids. The V and J ends lost 7 bases and 3 bases, in that order; junction bases with no gene match: 8. The V gene's germline CDR1 is SNHLY and CDR2 FYNNEI. The CDR3 DNA is TGTGCCAGCAAGGCTAGCGGGACGGGGACAGATACGCAGTATTTT. This encodes CASKASGTGTDTQYF.

The chain is built from TRBV27 and TRBJ2-3; 7 positions agree with TRBD1. The CDR3 has 16 residues. Germline values: CDR1 MNHEY, CDR2 SMNVEV (reference sequence). V lost 4 bases to trimming and J lost 0 bases; unmatched junction nucleotides: 7. The CDR3, as DNA: TGTGCCAGCAGTTCCTACAGGGGCCTTAGCACAGATACGCAGTATTTT. Protein: CASSSYRGLSTDTQYF.

This rearrangement joins TRBV18 to TRBJ2-5; TRBD2 is a possible D gene (6 bases). Germline loops: CDR1 KGHSH, CDR2 LQKENI. The CDR3 contains 14 residues. V was cut by 5 bases and J by 1 base, with 11 bases left in between. CDR3 in DNA: TGTGCCAGCTCAAGCCAGGAGGGCCAAGAGACCCAGTACTTC. Residues: CASSSQEGQETQYF. Drawing the rest from reference TRBV18 and TRBJ2-5, the complete variable domain is NAGVMQNPRHLVRRRGQEARLRCSPMKGHSHVYWYRQLPEEGLKFMVYLQKENIIDESGMPKERFSAEFPKEGPSILRIQQVVRGDSAAYFCASSSQEGQETQYFGPGTRLLVL.

This chain uses TRBV4-1 with TRBJ1-3, with D possibly matching TRBD1 (5 bases). V lost 4 bases and J 2 bases, leaving 18 bases between the germline ends. Germline V gene data show CDR1 as MGHRA and CDR2 as YSYEKL. The CDR3 extends over 17 amino acids. CDR3 amino acids: CASSPGRGGGAGNTIYF. CDR3 coding DNA: TGCGCCAGCAGCCCAGGAAGGGGTGGGGGGGCTGGAAACACCATATATTTT.

The rearrangement uses TRBV7-2 and TRBJ2-3; possibly TRBD1 or TRBD2 for D (5 bases each). V was cut by 3 bases and J by 6 bases, with 19 bases left in between. Per the germline V gene, CDR1 is SGHTA and CDR2 is FQGNSA. The CDR3 runs to 16 residues. The DNA for the CDR3 is TGTGCCAGCAGCTTGGGTAAATTGGGGCCGGGGGATACGCAGTATTTT. Translated, it gives CASSLGKLGPGDTQYF.

The rearrangement uses TRBV7-2 and TRBJ2-7; 10 nucleotides agree with TRBD1. The CDR3 is 15 residues long. Germline V gene lookup returns CDR1 SGHTA and CDR2 FQGNSA. The V gene end was trimmed by 2 bases and the J gene end by 6 bases; junction bases not matched to a gene: 7. CDR3 amino acids: CASSLPPGQGTEQYV. Here the CDR3 DNA reads TGTGCCAGCAGCTTACCCCCGGGACAGGGGACCGAGCAGTACGTC.

This clone showed up just once. The chain links TRBV11-2 to TRBJ1-2; TRBD1 aligns across 9 bases. Per the germline V gene, CDR1 is SGHAT and CDR2 is FQNNGV. CDR3 length: 17 residues. V shed 0 bases, J shed 3 bases, and the junction held 8 bases outside the gene matches. The CDR3 DNA reads as TGTGCCAGCAGCTTAGAGGGGGCGGACAGGGGTCACTATGGCTACACCTTC. Translation gives CASSLEGADRGHYGYTF.

This chain links TRBV5-6 with TRBJ1-2; D call uncertain. CDR3 size: 16 residues. Trimming removed 0 bases from V and 7 bases from J, with 19 bases in between. Germline CDR1 reads SGHDT; CDR2 reads YYEEEE. The CDR3 spells CASSLGPQPSLGGYTF. DNA for the CDR3: TGTGCCAGCAGCTTGGGTCCCCAGCCCTCCCTGGGTGGCTACACCTTC.

The CDR3 coding sequence is TGTGCCTGGAGTGCCGGGGCTGATACGCAGTATTTT. Encoded protein: CAWSAGADTQYF. The V gene is TRBV30, the J gene TRBJ2-3; possibly TRBD1 or TRBD2 for D (5 bases each). The CDR3 contains 12 residues. V shed 1 base and J shed 6 bases, with 8 bases lying between them. CDR1 GTSNPN and CDR2 SVGIG come from the germline V gene (reference sequence).

This chain connects TRBV27 to TRBJ1-2; D gene unclear. Germline V gives CDR1 MNHEY, CDR2 SMNVEV (reference sequence). Trimming cost V 6 bases and J 7 bases, with 15 bases left between them. This CDR3 spans 13 amino acids. CDR3 coding DNA: TGTGCCAGCAGGGACCCGTGGTGGGGTGGCTACACCTTC. This translates into CASRDPWWGGYTF.

The J gene is TRBJ1-4, the V gene TRBV29-1, with D hard to call. Germline V gene sequence: CDR1 SQVTM, CDR2 ANQGSEA. Trimming stripped 7 bases from V and 0 bases from J, with 12 bases between. The CDR3 consists of 14 residues. CDR3 amino acids: CSAWEVSTNEKLFF. CDR3 DNA: TGCAGCGCCTGGGAGGTTTCAACTAATGAAAAACTGTTTTTT. The whole variable domain, remainder taken from reference TRBV29-1 and TRBJ1-4, is SAVISQKPSRDICQRGTSLTIQCQVDSQVTMMFWYRQQPGQSLTLIATANQGSEATYESGFVIDKFPISRPNLTFSTLTVSNMSPEDSSIYLCSAWEVSTNEKLFFGSGTQLSVL.

This clone was detected once. The rearrangement uses TRBV3-1 (or the pseudogene TRBV3-2) and TRBJ2-1; perhaps TRBD2 as D (5 bases). The CDR3 is made up of 13 amino acids. Germline lookup yields CDR1 LGHDT and CDR2 YNNKEL (reference sequence). V was pared by 1 base and J by 12 bases, with 13 bases between. Here the CDR3 DNA reads TGTGCCAGCAGCCAAGTACGTGCGGGTGGGCAGTTCTTC. Protein: CASSQVRAGGQFF.

This sequence joins TRBV9 and TRBJ2-7; no definite D call. The length of the CDR3 is 11 residues. CDR1 and CDR2 from the germline V gene are SGDLS and YYNGEE. Trimming took off 0 bases at V and 6 bases at J, with 4 bases between the two ends. CDR3 amino acids: CASSVGGEQYV. DNA of the CDR3: TGTGCCAGCAGCGTAGGGGGCGAGCAGTACGTC.

CDR3 loop: CASSSGVMATGELFF. The DNA of the CDR3 is TGTGCCAGTAGTTCGGGAGTGATGGCCACCGGGGAGCTGTTTTTT. The chain recombines TRBV19 with TRBJ2-2, with TRBD2 as a possible D gene (6 bases). The CDR3 runs to 15 residues. The ends were cut back, 5 bases at V and 4 bases at J, with 14 bases in the middle. Germline V gene lookup returns CDR1 LNHDA and CDR2 SQIVND (reference sequence).

The chain links TRBV4-3 to TRBJ2-5; 10 bases agree with TRBD2. Germline lookup yields CDR1 LGHNA and CDR2 YSLEER. The V and J ends lost 0 bases and 5 bases, in that order; junction bases with no gene match: 6. The CDR3 runs 16 residues. This CDR3 reads CASSQDPSGSTETQYF. CDR3 DNA: TGCGCCAGCAGCCAAGACCCTAGCGGGAGTACTGAGACCCAGTACTTC.

The chain recombines TRBV21-1 with TRBJ2-5; the D call in the table, TRBD2, was not verified against the DNA. TRBV21-1 corresponds to a pseudogene. The CDR3 consists of 16 residues. As DNA, the CDR3 is TGTGCCAGCAGCAGTCAAGAGCGGGAGGATGGTGAGACCCAGTACTTC. Translated: CASSSQEREDGETQYF.

The genes are TRBV15 and TRBJ1-2; D is perhaps TRBD1 (6 bases). V shed 6 bases and J shed 4 bases, with 15 bases lying between them. Germline CDR1 LNHNV, CDR2 YYDKDF (reference sequence). The CDR3 loop spans 14 amino acids. CDR3 loop: CATRGGGDGYGYTF. The CDR3 DNA sequence: TGTGCCACCAGGGGAGGGGGTGACGGCTATGGCTACACCTTC. The full variable domain, completed using reference TRBV15 and TRBJ1-2, is DAMVIQNPRYQVTQFGKPVTLSCSQTLNHNVMYWYQQKSSQAPKLLFHYYDKDFNNEADTPDNFQSRRPNTSFCFLDIRSPGLGDTAMYLCATRGGGDGYGYTFGSGTRLTVV.

The chain uses TRBV6-5 and TRBJ1-3; D is ambiguous. V lost 6 bases to trimming and J lost 0 bases, with 6 bases between them. This CDR3 has 13 residues. Looked up from germline, CDR1 is MNHEY and CDR2 is SVGAGI. The CDR3 region is CASRRISGNTIYF. The CDR3 nucleotides read TGTGCCAGCAGGCGAATCTCTGGAAACACCATATATTTT.

CDR3 sequence (DNA): TGTGCCAGCAGTTATGACCCGGGACTAGCGGGATATTGGTCCACCGGGGAGCTGTTTTTT. Its translation: CASSYDPGLAGYWSTGELFF. The chain is built from TRBV6-2 or TRBV6-3 and TRBJ2-2; 13 bases fit TRBD2. Germline V lookup: CDR1 MNHEY, CDR2 SVGEGT. J was trimmed by 4 bases and V by 3 bases; bases with no gene match: 14. CDR3 length equals 20 residues.

The chain combines TRBV6-6 with TRBJ2-7, with TRBD1 matching over 9 bases. The ends lost 2 bases at V and 9 bases at J; junction bases unmatched: 5. Germline loops: CDR1 MNHNY, CDR2 SVGAGI (reference sequence). The CDR3 covers 13 residues. CDR3 bases: TGTGCCAGCAGTTACGAAGGACAGGGGAGGCAGTACGTC. Translation: CASSYEGQGRQYV.